One sample yielded the 21 T cell receptor beta chains listed below, sequenced in a study of T-cell memory formation after mild COVID-19. Via MiXCR, TCRdb re-called the 5' RACE reads, giving one row per CDR3 protein. The sample contains about 340,000 distinct CDR3 sequences, around 14% of which appear only once. Sequencing was done on a sample of PBMCs or a T cell subset sorted from them (not recorded which). These receptors originate from a man between 18 and 35 years old who had mild COVID-19 (a few samples of this study predate the infection). Cell type and time point are not known.

This clonotype was seen only a few times. The CDR3 DNA reads TGTGCCAGCTCACCACGGACCGGACAGAACTATGGCTACACCTTC. Residues: CASSPRTGQNYGYTF. The genes are TRBV18 and TRBJ1-2; possibly TRBD1 for D (6 bases). Germline values: CDR1 KGHSH, CDR2 LQKENI. The ends were cut back, 1 base at V and 2 bases at J, with 11 bases in the middle. The CDR3 totals 15 residues.

V gene TRBV4-3 combines with J gene TRBJ2-3; D perhaps matches TRBD2 (7 bases). Germline V gives CDR1 LGHNA, CDR2 YSLEER. V was pared by 0 bases and J by 5 bases, with 18 bases between. CDR3 size: 17 residues. The CDR3 coding sequence is TGCGCCAGCAGCCAAGATGGTCGCGGGGGCGCGGGAGATACGCAGTATTTT. Its protein is CASSQDGRGGAGDTQYF.

The DNA for the CDR3 is TGCGCCAGCAGCACCGGGACTCTCTACAATGAGCAGTTCTTC. It is translated as CASSTGTLYNEQFF. The chain is built from TRBV5-1 and TRBJ2-1; maybe TRBD2 (6 bases). This CDR3 is built from 14 residues. The germline V gene encodes CDR1 SGHRS and CDR2 YFSETQ. Trimming left V 4 bases short and J 3 bases short, with 11 bases between.

The chain uses TRBV7-2 and TRBJ2-2; TRBD1 matches 8 bases. V shed 6 bases and J 6 bases; nucleotides not matched to a gene: 15. CDR1 and CDR2 (germline): SGHTA, FQGNSA. This CDR3 is 17 amino acids long. The CDR3 sequence is CASSKDRGLWEAGELFF. In DNA, the CDR3 is TGTGCCAGCAGTAAAGACAGGGGCCTGTGGGAAGCCGGGGAGCTGTTTTTT. The full variable domain, with the rest looked up from reference TRBV7-2 and TRBJ2-2, is GAGVSQSPSNKVTEKGKDVELRCDPISGHTALYWYRQSLGQGLEFLIYFQGNSAPDKSGLPSDRFSAERTGGSVSTLTIQRTQQEDSAVYLCASSKDRGLWEAGELFFGEGSRLTVL.

V is TRBV3-1 and J is TRBJ1-5; no reliable D call. The CDR3 contains 15 residues. V lost 1 base, J lost 3 bases, and 10 bases lay in between. Germline V lookup: CDR1 LGHDT, CDR2 YNNKEL (reference sequence). The CDR3 DNA reads TGTGCCAGCAGCCAAGGGGGTCAGCACAATCAGCCCCAGCATTTT. As protein: CASSQGGQHNQPQHF.

This clonotype was counted between two and nine times. The CDR3 spells CASSSGQGDEQYV. The CDR3 bases are TGTGCCAGCAGTTCGGGACAGGGGGACGAGCAGTACGTC. The rearrangement joins TRBV28 to TRBJ2-7; 11 nucleotides match TRBD1. V gave up 4 bases and J gave up 5 bases; unmatched junction bases: 1. CDR1 is MDHEN, CDR2 SYDVKM, per germline. The CDR3 runs 13 residues.

A few counts support this clonotype. This sequence joins TRBV18 and TRBJ2-1, with TRBD1 as a possible D gene (5 bases). The CDR3 extends over 16 amino acids. V gave up 0 bases and J gave up 6 bases, with 15 bases separating them. Germline V CDR1 and CDR2: KGHSH, LQKENI. CDR3 DNA: TGTGCCAGCTCACCACCGGGGCAGGGTGGCGGCAATGAGCAGTTCTTC. Its translation is CASSPPGQGGGNEQFF.

The rearrangement links TRBV6-2 or TRBV6-3 to TRBJ2-3; D possibly matches TRBD1 or TRBD2 (5 bases each). Germline-derived CDR1 and CDR2 are MNHEY and SVGEGT. The CDR3 runs 16 residues. V lost 4 bases, J lost 3 bases, and 17 bases lay in between. CDR3 nucleotide sequence: TGTGCCAGCAGTTCCCTCCGGGACGGGATAACAGATACGCAGTATTTT. Protein sequence: CASSSLRDGITDTQYF.

The rearrangement links TRBV5-1 to TRBJ1-2, with D uncertain. The CDR3 loop spans 13 amino acids. Germline CDR1 and CDR2: SGHRS and YFSETQ. Trimming cost V 4 bases and J 4 bases, with 11 bases left between them. The CDR3 protein is CASSPTMGYGYTF. CDR3 nucleotide sequence: TGCGCCAGCAGCCCTACTATGGGCTATGGCTACACCTTC.

This clonotype was recorded a few times. V gene TRBV11-2 combines with J gene TRBJ2-5, with 8 bases aligning to TRBD1. The CDR3 length is 13 residues. Trimming cost V 5 bases and J 3 bases; bases outside gene matches: 2. Germline V gene lookup returns CDR1 SGHAT and CDR2 FQNNGV. The CDR3 reads CASSEGQEETQYF. CDR3 sequence (DNA): TGTGCCAGCAGCGAGGGACAGGAAGAGACCCAGTACTTC.

This clonotype was seen only a few times. CDR3 loop: CSVEAHRGGGYTF. CDR3 nucleotide sequence: TGCAGCGTTGAAGCCCACAGAGGGGGAGGCTACACCTTC. The J gene is TRBJ1-2, the V gene TRBV29-1; D perhaps matches TRBD1 (6 bases). Between the trimmed V and J ends, which lost 1 base and 8 bases, there was a span of 14 bases. Germline CDR1 reads SQVTM; CDR2 reads ANQGSEA. This CDR3 comprises 13 residues.

This clonotype came up a few times. The genes are TRBV7-2 and TRBJ2-3, with 8 bases fitting TRBD2. V lost 1 base to trimming and J lost 1 base; unmatched junction nucleotides: 4. The germline V gene encodes CDR1 SGHTA and CDR2 FQGNSA. This CDR3 is 16 amino acids long. CDR3 region: CASSLVGLGGTDTQYF. The CDR3 DNA reads as TGTGCCAGCAGCTTAGTGGGACTAGGAGGCACAGATACGCAGTATTTT.

This clonotype has just a few counts. This chain joins TRBV7-2 and TRBJ1-3; the D gene is possibly TRBD1 (6 bases). This CDR3 spans 15 amino acids. The V gene's germline CDR1 is SGHTA and CDR2 FQGNSA. The V end lost 3 bases, the J end lost 0 bases, and 9 bases lay between the germline ends. CDR3 amino acids: CASSFDRFSGNTIYF. CDR3 sequence (DNA): TGTGCCAGCAGCTTCGACAGGTTCTCTGGAAACACCATATATTTT.

The chain employs TRBV6-5 and TRBJ2-7, with D unclear. CDR3 length: 13 amino acids. The germline V gene has CDR1 MNHEY and CDR2 SVGAGI. V lost 0 bases, J lost 3 bases, and 6 bases lay in between. The CDR3 DNA sequence: TGTGCCAGCAGTTACTCGTTAGACTACGAGCAGTACTTC. It codes for CASSYSLDYEQYF.

This chain links TRBV29-1 with TRBJ2-7; maybe TRBD2 (5 bases). The CDR3 contains 14 residues. Trimming stripped 4 bases from V and 0 bases from J, with 13 bases between. Germline assignment: CDR1 SQVTM and CDR2 ANQGSEA. CDR3 region: CSVVGRGTSYEQYF. Here the CDR3 DNA reads TGCAGCGTTGTCGGTCGGGGAACCTCCTACGAGCAGTACTTC.

The V gene is TRBV7-6, the J gene TRBJ1-1, with 9 bases aligning to TRBD1. V shed 4 bases, J shed 2 bases, and the junction held 8 bases outside the gene matches. CDR1 and CDR2 from the germline V gene are SGHVS and FNYEAQ. CDR3 length: 16 residues. The CDR3 sequence is CASSSRPGQGNTEAFF. The CDR3 DNA reads TGTGCCAGCAGCTCCCGACCGGGACAGGGTAACACTGAAGCTTTCTTT.

This clonotype was observed at least ten times. The chain has TRBV7-6 and TRBJ2-7, with no clear D. The V end was cut by 3 bases, the J end by 2 bases, with 8 bases between. CDR1 is SGHVS, CDR2 FNYEAQ, per germline. This CDR3 contains 13 residues. DNA of the CDR3: TGTGCCAGCAGCTTCGGCAAGACCTACGAGCAGTACTTC. It codes for CASSFGKTYEQYF.

The J gene is TRBJ1-2, the V gene TRBV12-3 or TRBV12-4; a possible D gene is TRBD1 (5 bases). V gave up 3 bases and J gave up 7 bases, with 9 bases separating them. The CDR3 totals 12 residues. This CDR3 is CASSLGGPGYTF. The CDR3 DNA follows: TGTGCCAGCAGTTTGGGGGGACCTGGCTACACCTTC.

This clonotype has only a few counts. V gene TRBV4-3 combines with J gene TRBJ2-1; unclear D gene. The V gene lost 0 bases and the J gene lost 6 bases, with 9 bases spanning the gap. This CDR3 has 14 amino acids. Germline assignment: CDR1 LGHNA and CDR2 YSLEER. CDR3 sequence: CASSQDPDSNEQFF. Written as DNA, the CDR3 is TGCGCCAGCAGCCAAGATCCAGACTCCAATGAGCAGTTCTTC.

This clonotype has just a few counts. The rearrangement links TRBV20-1 to TRBJ1-6; 8 nucleotides agree with TRBD1. The CDR3 extends over 15 amino acids. In germline, CDR1 is DFQATT, CDR2 SNEGSKA (reference sequence). V was pared by 5 bases and J by 9 bases, with 12 bases of the junction left unmatched. CDR3 amino acids: CSAGRQGQVGSPLHF. The CDR3 nucleotides are TGCAGTGCTGGCAGACAGGGGCAGGTGGGTTCACCCCTCCACTTT.

This clonotype turned up a few times. CDR3 DNA: TGTGCCAGCAGCTTCGCCCGGACAGGGCCTAAGGATGAAGCTTTCTTT. Translated: CASSFARTGPKDEAFF. The rearrangement links TRBV5-4 to TRBJ1-1; TRBD1 matches 8 bases. V lost 2 bases to trimming and J lost 7 bases; unmatched junction nucleotides: 13. Germline V gene sequence: CDR1 SGHNT, CDR2 YYREEE (reference sequence). There are 16 residues in the CDR3.